The clone carrying this T cell receptor beta chain came up many times. The antigen is undetermined. These data belong to a study of post-analysis software for immune sequencing data. Whole-study results and caveats: F-measure co-clustering was strong for batch-matched samples. In patients, TRBV5-6, TRBV5-1 and TRBV20-1 belonged to roughly 5 TRBV segments found more frequently than in controls.

Unique-molecular-identifier-tagged TCR beta cDNA libraries were used. TCRdb ran MiXCR on the PCR reads and lists one entry per CDR3 protein. The sample yields about 800,000 distinct CDR3 sequences, around 27% seen once. Germline CDR1 and CDR2: SQVTM and ANQGSEA. V was clipped by 2 bases and J by 3 bases, with 5 bases between them. CDR3 size: 11 residues. The V call is TRBV29-1, the J call TRBJ2-7, with D unclear. This receptor was obtained from a girl between 10 and 17 years old with multiple sclerosis. The sample taken for sequencing was blood. The CDR3: CSVEMGYEQYF. The CDR3 nucleotides are TGCAGCGTTGAAATGGGCTACGAGCAGTACTTC.